The rows below give T cell receptor beta chains drawn from one sample of a study of beta chain features in type 1 diabetes. Profiling relied on immunoSEQ multiplex PCR, and the TCRdb table lists in-frame clones only, not all of them. The sample holds around 130,000 clones, around 9% seen once. What was sequenced was central memory CD4+ T cells from blood. The receptors come from a man aged 25-45 years with type 1 diabetes. The CDR3 runs from the conserved cysteine through the conserved F or W. A D gene is named only where the DNA matches it firmly. The size entry is marked missing in some rows and otherwise reads once, few, many or a size class.

D gene,clone size,V gene,J gene,CDR3 protein,CDR3 DNA
.,few,TRBV29-1,TRBJ1-1,CSVDRPPGNTEAFF,TGCAGCGTTGACCGGCCGCCAGGGAACACTGAAGCTTTCTTT
.,.,TRBV2,TRBJ1-5,CASSGNRANQPQHF,TGTGCCAGCAGTGGCAACAGGGCAAATCAGCCCCAGCATTTT
.,few,TRBV7-3,TRBJ2-1,CASSPQPYNEQFF,TGTGCCAGCAGCCCACAGCCTTACAATGAGCAGTTCTTC
TRBD1,many,TRBV29-1,TRBJ1-5,CSVSDRGQDQPQHF,TGCAGCGTTTCGGACAGGGGGCAGGATCAGCCCCAGCATTTT
TRBD2,few,TRBV5-1,TRBJ2-5,CASSLGLGQETQYF,TGCGCCAGCAGCTTAGGACTAGGGCAAGAGACCCAGTACTTC
TRBD1,few,TRBV29-1,TRBJ1-2,CSVFGQGNGYTF,TGCAGCGTGTTCGGACAGGGCAATGGCTACACCTTC
TRBD2,.,TRBV7-2,TRBJ2-1,CASSEGLSWDEQFF,TGTGCCAGCAGCGAGGGACTATCCTGGGATGAGCAGTTCTTC
.,few,TRBV19,TRBJ2-1,CASSTSYNEQFF,TGTGCCAGTAGTACTAGCTACAATGAGCAGTTCTTC
.,.,TRBV5-1,TRBJ2-2,CASSQGTGTGELFF,TGCGCCAGCAGCCAGGGGACGGGTACCGGGGAGCTGTTTTTT
.,.,TRBV28,TRBJ1-1,CASNTGTSNTEAFF,TGTGCCAGCAACACAGGGACCTCGAACACTGAAGCTTTCTTT
.,.,TRBV7-3,TRBJ2-5,CASSFNGETQYF,TGTGCCAGCAGCTTCAACGGAGAGACCCAGTACTTC
.,.,TRBV11-2,TRBJ2-7,CASRTASDEQYF,TGTGCCAGCAGGACAGCTAGCGACGAGCAGTACTTC
TRBD2,.,TRBV5-1,TRBJ2-5,CASMFTSGPQETQYF,TGCGCCAGCATGTTCACTAGCGGGCCTCAAGAGACCCAGTACTTC
.,few,TRBV7-2,TRBJ1-1,CASSFRRSTEAFF,TGTGCCAGCAGCTTCCGTCGGTCCACTGAAGCTTTCTTT
TRBD1,.,TRBV5-1,TRBJ2-7,CASSLDRGFDEQYF,TGCGCCAGCAGCCTGGACAGGGGGTTCGACGAGCAGTACTTC
.,.,TRBV4-3,TRBJ2-5,CASSQDLGGARETQYF,TGCGCCAGCAGCCAAGATCTTGGGGGGGCCCGGGAGACCCAGTACTTC
.,.,TRBV5-5,TRBJ2-3,CASSLDANAQYF,TGTGCCAGCAGCTTGGATGCGAATGCGCAGTATTTT
.,few,TRBV5-1,TRBJ2-2,CASSLRDKHTGELFF,TGCGCCAGCAGCTTGCGAGACAAACACACCGGGGAGCTGTTTTTT
.,many,TRBV5-6,TRBJ2-7,CASSLLYSPSSYEQYF,TGTGCCAGCAGCTTGCTATATTCTCCTAGCTCCTACGAGCAGTACTTC
TRBD1,few,TRBV5-5,TRBJ1-2,CASKARGDYGYTF,TGTGCCAGCAAGGCCAGGGGGGACTATGGCTACACCTTC
.,.,TRBV2,TRBJ2-5,CASSGAAGEETQYF,TGTGCCAGCAGCGGGGCCGCAGGGGAAGAGACCCAGTACTTC
.,.,TRBV29-1,TRBJ1-1,CSVDTGSGTEAFF,TGCAGCGTTGATACGGGGTCGGGCACTGAAGCTTTCTTT
TRBD2,few,TRBV9,TRBJ2-7,CASSVDLAGDYEQYF,TGTGCCAGCAGCGTAGATCTAGCGGGGGACTACGAGCAGTACTTC
.,.,TRBV30,TRBJ2-5,CAWSVQWETQYF,TGTGCCTGGAGTGTACAGTGGGAGACCCAGTACTTC
TRBD2,few,TRBV5-5,TRBJ2-3,CASSSVLAAGTDTQYF,TGTGCCAGCAGTTCAGTACTAGCGGCCGGCACAGATACGCAGTATTTT
.,.,TRBV7-9,TRBJ1-1,CASRQAAQAFF,TGTGCCAGCAGACAGGCTGCTCAAGCTTTCTTT
.,few,TRBV19,TRBJ1-5,CASSKGIGNQPQHF,TGTGCCAGTAGTAAGGGGATAGGAAATCAGCCCCAGCATTTT
TRBD1,few,TRBV7-9,TRBJ2-2,CASSLGDRRNTGELFF,TGTGCCAGCAGCTTAGGGGACAGGAGGAACACCGGGGAGCTGTTTTTT
.,few,TRBV9,TRBJ1-5,CASSVDGGGNQPQHF,TGTGCCAGCAGCGTAGATGGCGGTGGCAATCAGCCCCAGCATTTT
.,.,TRBV9,TRBJ1-4,CASSVGIRDEKLFF,TGTGCCAGCAGCGTAGGAATACGAGATGAAAAACTGTTTTTT
TRBD1,few,TRBV15,TRBJ1-6,CATSRDSGTGSPLHF,TGTGCCACCAGCAGAGATTCCGGGACAGGGTCACCCCTCCACTTT
.,few,TRBV18,TRBJ2-7,CASSPKLRGFEQYF,TGTGCCAGCTCCCCTAAGCTCAGGGGTTTCGAGCAGTACTTC
TRBD2,.,TRBV19,TRBJ2-1,CASSAPGGLAGAGEQFF,TGTGCCAGTAGTGCCCCCGGGGGACTAGCGGGGGCCGGGGAGCAGTTCTTC
.,.,TRBV21-1,TRBJ2-3,CASSKGRDRISTDTQYF,TGTGCCAGCAGCAAAGGACGAGACAGGATTAGCACAGATACGCAGTATTTT
.,few,TRBV11-2,TRBJ2-7,CASSPRIYSYEQYF,TGTGCCAGCAGCCCGAGAATTTACTCCTACGAGCAGTACTTC
.,few,TRBV15,TRBJ2-2,CATSIGQFNTGELFF,TGTGCCACCTCAATAGGACAGTTCAACACCGGGGAGCTGTTTTTT
TRBD1,.,TRBV18,TRBJ1-2,CASSPPGQGAEGYTF,TGTGCCAGCTCACCACCTGGGCAGGGGGCAGAAGGCTACACCTTC
TRBD2,few,TRBV4-2,TRBJ2-5,CASSHSTSSNQETQYF,TGTGCCAGCAGCCACTCGACTAGCTCGAATCAAGAGACCCAGTACTTC
.,.,TRBV6-1,TRBJ2-7,CASSSQVTSYEQYF,TGTGCCAGCAGTTCACAGGTAACCTCCTACGAGCAGTACTTC
TRBD2,.,TRBV11-1,TRBJ2-1,CASSDLAGAYNEQFF,TGTGCCAGCAGCGACCTAGCGGGGGCATACAATGAGCAGTTCTTC
TRBD1,.,TRBV11-2,TRBJ2-7,CASSLDRDSYEQYF,TGTGCCAGCAGCTTAGATCGGGACAGCTACGAGCAGTACTTC